These 17 T cell receptor beta chains originate from one sample sequenced in a study of T-cell reconstitution after alpha-beta-depleted transplantation in children listed by TCRdb under 2016. Library creation used PCR. The sequencer was an Illumina HiSeq 2500. To normalize quantification of the TCRbeta repertoire, the TCR libraries were built with molecular barcoding that relied on unique molecular identifiers. TCRdb trimmed public reads at Q25 via fastp, called clones via MiXCR and kept in-frame beta chains. Merged by CDR3 protein, the rows form single entries marked with the most common genes and DNA. Present in this sample are 300,000 to 400,000 distinct CDR3 sequences, roughly 21% of which were seen just once. Clones ranked in the top ten supply approximately 11% of the sample. In the paper's terms, the treatment or condition label means: allogeneic hematopoietic cell transplantation with graft depleted of TCRalphabeta T cells and CD19 B cells.

The sample was PBMCs, mostly from graft donor cells, taken 180 days after TCRalphabeta/CD19-depleted stem cell transplant. The receptors here all came from a male patient under 18 who had a stem cell transplant for acute lymphoblastic leukemia, so the T cells may come from the graft donor.

This chain connects TRBV28 to TRBJ2-4; possible D gene TRBD1, 5 bases. This CDR3 has 14 residues. Per germline, CDR1 MDHEN and CDR2 SYDVKM. V shed 7 bases and J shed 4 bases, with 14 bases lying between them. CDR3 sequence: CASNPRNRKNIQYF. Here the CDR3 DNA reads TGTGCCAGCAACCCTCGGAACAGGAAAAACATTCAGTACTTC. Drawing the rest from reference TRBV28 and TRBJ2-4, the complete variable domain is DVKVTQSSRYLVKRTGEKVFLECVQDMDHENMFWYRQDPGLGLRLIYFSYDVKMKEKGDIPEGYSVSREKKERFSLILESASTNQTSMYLCASNPRNRKNIQYFGAGTRLSVL.

This clonotype was counted a few times. The rearrangement links TRBV7-6 to TRBJ1-2, with D hard to call. The CDR3 has 16 amino acids. V lost 3 bases to trimming and J lost 10 bases, with 24 bases between them. From germline, CDR1 is SGHVS and CDR2 FNYEAQ. The CDR3 sequence is CASSFKPSRNPTDYTF. In DNA form, the CDR3 reads TGTGCCAGCAGCTTTAAACCGTCCAGGAATCCAACTGACTACACCTTC.

The genes are TRBV28 and TRBJ2-3, with D maybe TRBD2 (5 bases). CDR1 and CDR2 (germline): MDHEN, SYDVKM. The CDR3 consists of 15 residues. The V end was cut by 5 bases, the J end by 6 bases, with 18 bases between. CDR3 amino acids: CASSTRTGSVDTQYF. CDR3 DNA sequence: TGTGCCAGCAGTACTCGGACTGGAAGCGTTGATACGCAGTATTTT.

This clonotype was seen a few times. The V call is TRBV13, the J call TRBJ2-4; 8 bases match TRBD2. V lost 0 bases to trimming and J lost 7 bases; unmatched junction nucleotides: 8. Germline CDR1 and CDR2: PRHDT and FYEKMQ (reference sequence). The CDR3 runs to 16 residues. The CDR3 reads CASSLGYRGLDNIQYF. CDR3 nucleotides: TGTGCCAGCAGCTTAGGCTATAGGGGACTAGATAACATTCAGTACTTC.

There are a few counts of this clonotype. J is TRBJ2-7 and V is TRBV5-1; no clear D gene. The CDR3 consists of 14 residues. V was cut by 2 bases and J by 6 bases, with 15 bases left in between. Germline V gives CDR1 SGHRS, CDR2 YFSETQ. This chain's CDR3 is CASSFYPGRGEQYF. The CDR3, as DNA: TGCGCCAGCAGCTTTTATCCTGGTAGAGGCGAGCAGTACTTC.

This clonotype was found a few times. The rearrangement links TRBV11-2 to TRBJ2-4; 9 bases line up with TRBD2. The V gene end was trimmed by 5 bases and the J gene end by 4 bases; junction bases not matched to a gene: 6. The CDR3 covers 15 residues. Germline CDR1 and CDR2: SGHAT and FQNNGV. The CDR3 bases are TGTGCCAGCAGCCAAAGACTAGCGGTGAAAAACATTCAGTACTTC. It specifies CASSQRLAVKNIQYF.

This clonotype came up many times. The gene calls are TRBV18 and TRBJ2-7; possible D gene TRBD2, 6 bases. This CDR3 spans 14 amino acids. Germline V gene lookup returns CDR1 KGHSH and CDR2 LQKENI. V lost 3 bases to trimming and J lost 5 bases, with 14 bases between them. In DNA form, the CDR3 reads TGTGCCAGCTCACCGGGACTTAGCGTCCACGAGCAGTACTTC. Translated, it gives CASSPGLSVHEQYF.

The CDR3 DNA follows: TGTGCCAGCAGCTTCAGCTGGTATTTTGCGGGAGGCGGTGAGCAGTTCTTC. This translates into CASSFSWYFAGGGEQFF. The chain combines TRBV7-6 with TRBJ2-1; TRBD2 matches at 8 bases. With V trimmed by 3 bases and J by 9 bases, 16 bases remained unmatched. The CDR3 is made up of 17 amino acids. CDR1 and CDR2 from the germline V gene are SGHVS and FNYEAQ. Together with reference TRBV7-6 and TRBJ2-1, the CDR3 gives the full variable domain: GAGVSQSPRYKVTKRGQDVALRCDPISGHVSLYWYRQALGQGPEFLTYFNYEAQQDKSGLPNDRFSAERPEGSISTLTIQRTEQRDSAMYRCASSFSWYFAGGGEQFFGPGTRLTVL.

The genes are TRBV5-1 and TRBJ2-1; D is unclear. With 4 bases removed from V and 4 bases from J, the gap between germline ends came to 12 bases. CDR1 SGHRS and CDR2 YFSETQ come from the germline V gene. This CDR3 is built from 14 residues. The CDR3, as DNA: TGCGCCAGCAGCCCGGATGGGATGTACAATGAGCAGTTCTTC. Its translation is CASSPDGMYNEQFF.

This clonotype was found many times. The chain carries TRBV7-3 and TRBJ2-1; D is possibly TRBD2 (6 bases). Germline V gene sequence: CDR1 SGHTA, CDR2 FQGTGA. Trimming removed 0 bases from V and 10 bases from J, with 10 bases in between. The CDR3 length is 13 residues. In DNA, the CDR3 is TGTGCCAGCAGCTTAACGAGGAGGGGCGAGCAGTTCTTC. Translating gives CASSLTRRGEQFF.

This clonotype was counted between two and nine times. DNA for the CDR3: TGTGCCAGCAGCTTACTCCAAGCGGCCCGCTTATATGGCTACACCTTC. Its translation is CASSLLQAARLYGYTF. This sequence joins TRBV7-8 and TRBJ1-2; D uncertain. V lost 2 bases and J lost 5, with 18 bases in between. CDR1 SGHVS and CDR2 FQNEAQ come from the germline V gene. CDR3 length equals 16 residues.

This clonotype was seen a handful of times. The chain recombines TRBV11-3 with TRBJ1-3, with a possible D match to TRBD1 (6 bases). This CDR3 comprises 23 residues. Germline CDR1 reads SGHNT; CDR2 reads YENEEA. V dropped 1 base and J dropped 4 bases, with 35 bases sitting between them. The CDR3 DNA follows: TGTGCCAGCAGCTTAGTCCTGCCCTCGTTTGGTCGTATTACGGACAGATACGGAAACACCATATATTTT. Translating gives CASSLVLPSFGRITDRYGNTIYF.

This clonotype turned up a few times. This chain uses TRBV28 with TRBJ2-1, with D perhaps TRBD2 (6 bases). Trimming stripped 5 bases from V and 2 bases from J, with 10 bases between. The CDR3 loop spans 14 amino acids. Germline V gene sequence: CDR1 MDHEN, CDR2 SYDVKM. The CDR3, as DNA: TGTGCCAGCAGTCTTAGCGGCGCCTACAATGAGCAGTTCTTC. Amino acid sequence: CASSLSGAYNEQFF.

The V and J genes are TRBV24-1 and TRBJ2-2; 9 bases align to TRBD2. V trimming: 5 bases; J trimming: 7 bases; junction bases outside the gene matches: 7. The CDR3 has 15 amino acids. Germline CDR1 KGHDR, CDR2 SFDVKD. CDR3 sequence reads: CATSGSGSGGGELFF. The CDR3 region has the DNA TGTGCCACCAGTGGTAGCGGGAGTGGGGGCGGGGAGCTGTTTTTT.

The chain couples TRBV12-3 or TRBV12-4 to TRBJ1-6; possible D gene TRBD1, 6 bases. V was shortened by 5 bases and J by 7 bases, with 18 bases between the two germline ends. CDR3 length: 16 amino acids. Here the CDR3 reads CASSQRYREINSPLHF. CDR3 sequence (DNA): TGTGCCAGCAGTCAAAGATACAGGGAGATCAATTCACCCCTCCACTTT.

In this sample, this clonotype turned up a few times. The chain's CDR3 is CSVVGTGYYEQYF. Here the CDR3 DNA reads TGCAGCGTAGTGGGGACAGGGTATTACGAGCAGTACTTC. The V and J genes are TRBV29-1 and TRBJ2-7; 9 nucleotides align to TRBD1. V gave up 6 bases and J gave up 4 bases; unmatched junction bases: 7. Germline V gene data show CDR1 as SQVTM and CDR2 as ANQGSEA. CDR3 size: 13 residues.

The V and J genes are TRBV5-1 and TRBJ2-3, with D possibly being TRBD2 (7 bases). This CDR3 is built from 15 residues. V dropped 2 bases and J dropped 2 bases, with 12 bases sitting between them. Germline CDR1 SGHRS, CDR2 YFSETQ. The CDR3 DNA follows: TGCGCCAGCAGCTTACAGGGAGGGTTCACAGATACGCAGTATTTT. It yields the protein CASSLQGGFTDTQYF.